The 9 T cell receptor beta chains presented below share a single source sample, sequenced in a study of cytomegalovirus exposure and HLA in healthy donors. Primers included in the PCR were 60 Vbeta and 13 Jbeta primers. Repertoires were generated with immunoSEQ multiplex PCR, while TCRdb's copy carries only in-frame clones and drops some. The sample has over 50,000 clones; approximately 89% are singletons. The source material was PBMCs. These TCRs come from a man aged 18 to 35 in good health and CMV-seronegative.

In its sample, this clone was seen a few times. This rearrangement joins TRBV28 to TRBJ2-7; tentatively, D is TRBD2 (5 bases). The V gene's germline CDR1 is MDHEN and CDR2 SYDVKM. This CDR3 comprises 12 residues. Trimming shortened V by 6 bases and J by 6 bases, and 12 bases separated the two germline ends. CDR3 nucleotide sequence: TGTGCCAGCAGCCGGGGTCTGGGCGAGCAGTACTTC. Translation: CASSRGLGEQYF.

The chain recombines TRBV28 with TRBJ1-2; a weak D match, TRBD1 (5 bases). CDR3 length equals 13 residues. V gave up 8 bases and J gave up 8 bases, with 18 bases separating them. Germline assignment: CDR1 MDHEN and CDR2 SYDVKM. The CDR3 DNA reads TGTGCCAGCCTCAGTGGGGGGAGGTTGGGCTACACCTTC. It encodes CASLSGGRLGYTF.

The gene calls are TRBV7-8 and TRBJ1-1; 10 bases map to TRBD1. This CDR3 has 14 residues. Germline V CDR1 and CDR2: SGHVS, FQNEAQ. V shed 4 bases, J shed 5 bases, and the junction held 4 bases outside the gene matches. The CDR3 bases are TGTGCCAGCAGCTCGGGACAGGGGAAGACTGAAGCTTTCTTT. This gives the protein CASSSGQGKTEAFF.

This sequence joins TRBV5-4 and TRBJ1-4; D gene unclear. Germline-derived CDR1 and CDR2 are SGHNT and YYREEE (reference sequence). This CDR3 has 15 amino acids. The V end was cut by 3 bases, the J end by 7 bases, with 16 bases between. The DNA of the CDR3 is TGTGCCAGCAGCTCGACAACCGCTTTCGGTGAAAAACTGTTTTTT. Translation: CASSSTTAFGEKLFF.

CDR3 protein: CASSLVGSSGGALETQYF. In nucleotides, the CDR3 is TGTGCCAGCAGCTTAGTCGGGTCTAGCGGGGGGGCCCTGGAGACCCAGTACTTC. The V call is TRBV7-8, the J call TRBJ2-5; 12 bases map to TRBD2. The CDR3 is 18 amino acids. Germline CDR1 and CDR2: SGHVS and FQNEAQ. The junction had 11 bases not matched to a gene; V was cut back by 1 base and J by 5 bases.

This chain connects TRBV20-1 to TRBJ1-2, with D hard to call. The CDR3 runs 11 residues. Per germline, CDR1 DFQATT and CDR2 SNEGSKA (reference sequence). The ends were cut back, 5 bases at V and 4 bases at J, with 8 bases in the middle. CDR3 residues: CSAVGSYGYTF. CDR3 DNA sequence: TGCAGTGCTGTCGGGAGCTATGGCTACACCTTC.

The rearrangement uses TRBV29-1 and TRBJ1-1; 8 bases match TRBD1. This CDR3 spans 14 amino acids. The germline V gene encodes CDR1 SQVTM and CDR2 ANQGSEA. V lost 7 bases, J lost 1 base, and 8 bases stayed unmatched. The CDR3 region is CSAGQGAPNTEAFF. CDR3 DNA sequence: TGCAGCGCAGGACAGGGAGCACCGAACACTGAAGCTTTCTTT.

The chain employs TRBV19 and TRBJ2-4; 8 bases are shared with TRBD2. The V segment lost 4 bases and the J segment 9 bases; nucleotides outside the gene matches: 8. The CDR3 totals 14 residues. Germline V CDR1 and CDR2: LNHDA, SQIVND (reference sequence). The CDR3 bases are TGTGCCAGTAGTACGGCGACTAGCGAAAGCATTCAGTACTTC. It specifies CASSTATSESIQYF.

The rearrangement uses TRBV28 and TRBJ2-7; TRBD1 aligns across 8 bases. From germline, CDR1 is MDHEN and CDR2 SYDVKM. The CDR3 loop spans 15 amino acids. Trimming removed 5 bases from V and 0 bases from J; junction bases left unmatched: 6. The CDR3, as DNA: TGTGCCAGCAGTCAGGGGGCTCCCAACTCCTACGAGCAGTACTTC. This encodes CASSQGAPNSYEQYF.